A selection of T cell receptor beta chains follows, all from one sample in a study of blood T cell repertoires in COVID-19. Clones were sequenced by immunoSEQ multiplex PCR, and TCRdb holds only the in-frame ones, with some missing. The sample has roughly 200,000 clones; roughly 90% are singletons. Input material: PBMCs or T cells enriched from blood (not recorded which). The receptors come from a woman under 40 who had been exposed to COVID-19. Both conserved end residues are part of each CDR3. Fields, in order: clone size, D gene, J gene, V gene, CDR3 DNA, CDR3 protein. The D gene is left open where the match is weak. Size is omitted from some rows. Given values are once, few, many or a class for expanded clones.

-,TRBD2,TRBJ2-1,TRBV9,TGTGCCAGCAGCGCCGGACTAGCGGGGTTTACGAATGAGCAGTTCTTC,CASSAGLAGFTNEQFF
-,-,TRBJ1-2,TRBV18,TGTGCCAGCTCACCGGAAGGAGGACAGAGCTATGGCTACACCTTC,CASSPEGGQSYGYTF
-,-,TRBJ1-5,TRBV6-5,TGTGCCAGCCGGGAAAGACAGGGCAATCAGCCCCAGCATTTT,CASRERQGNQPQHF
-,TRBD2,TRBJ2-1,TRBV27,TGTGCCAGCAGCTTACAGCGGGACCCGTTGTTTGAGCAGTTCTTC,CASSLQRDPLFEQFF
-,-,TRBJ2-1,TRBV7-8,TGTGCCAGCAGCCTCACTCCCGGGGGATACAATGAGCAGTTCTTC,CASSLTPGGYNEQFF
once,TRBD1,TRBJ1-2,TRBV24-1,TGTGCCACCAGTGATCGCGGGACAGACGGTGGCTACACCTTC,CATSDRGTDGGYTF
-,TRBD1,TRBJ2-1,TRBV5-1,TGCGCCAGCAGTACAGGGGGCCTGACCTACAATGAGCAGTTCTTC,CASSTGGLTYNEQFF
-,-,TRBJ2-7,TRBV11-2,TGTGCCAGCAGCTTAGTTGGTCCAGGGGTGATCTACGAGCAGTACTTC,CASSLVGPGVIYEQYF
-,TRBD1,TRBJ2-3,TRBV3-1/TRBV3-2,TGTGCCAGCAGCCAAGCGGTAACAGGGGCCGATACGCAGTATTTT,CASSQAVTGADTQYF
few,-,TRBJ1-5,TRBV6-1,TGTGCCAGCAGTGAAGCGCTAGGGGCTAGGAGCAATCAGCCCCAGCATTTT,CASSEALGARSNQPQHF
-,-,TRBJ1-1,TRBV6-5,TGTGCCAGCAGTTATTCTTTTGACACTGAAGCTTTCTTT,CASSYSFDTEAFF
few,TRBD1,TRBJ2-1,TRBV27,TGTGCCAGCAGTTTGGAAGGACAGGGAAACAATGAGCAGTTCTTC,CASSLEGQGNNEQFF
-,TRBD2,TRBJ2-7,TRBV6-5,TGTGCCAGCAGTTACAACTCGCCGGGGGAGGGCTACGAGCAGTACTTC,CASSYNSPGEGYEQYF
once,-,TRBJ2-5,TRBV30,TGTGCCTGGAGCAATCAACTGGTGGAGACCCAGTACTTC,CAWSNQLVETQYF
-,-,TRBJ1-1,TRBV7-9,TGTGCCAGCAGTCTTGTGGGGGGGCTCACTGAAGCTTTCTTT,CASSLVGGLTEAFF
few,-,TRBJ2-2,TRBV12-3/TRBV12-4,TGTGCCAGCACCCTAGAACCCGGGGAGCTGTTTTTT,CASTLEPGELFF
-,TRBD1,TRBJ1-1,TRBV4-1,TGCGCCAGCAGCCAAGGGGACAGGGGGGGGATTATGAACACTGAAGCTTTCTTT,CASSQGDRGGIMNTEAFF
-,-,TRBJ1-1,TRBV18,TGTGCCAGCTCACCCATCCGACAGCTCCAGAACACTGAAGCTTTCTTT,CASSPIRQLQNTEAFF
once,TRBD1,TRBJ1-6,TRBV12-5,TGTGCTAGTGGCTTGGGACAGGGTTGGAATTCACCCCTCCACTTT,CASGLGQGWNSPLHF
few,TRBD1,TRBJ2-7,TRBV27,TGTGCCAGCAGTGATAGGACAGGTGACGATGAGCAGTACTTC,CASSDRTGDDEQYF
-,-,TRBJ1-1,TRBV7-2,TGTGCCAGCAGCTTAGATTCGAGGCAAAGGGGCACTGAAGCTTTCTTT,CASSLDSRQRGTEAFF
-,TRBD1,TRBJ1-4,TRBV25-1,TGTGCCAGCAGTTATGGACAGGCGAATAATGAAAAACTGTTTTTT,CASSYGQANNEKLFF
-,TRBD2,TRBJ2-7,TRBV27,TGTGCCAGCAGTATTCTAGCGGGGGGGACCTACGAGCAGTACTTC,CASSILAGGTYEQYF
-,TRBD1,TRBJ1-2,TRBV9,TGTGCCAGCAGCGCCGGGACAGGGCCATCTAACTATGGCTACACCTTC,CASSAGTGPSNYGYTF
-,-,TRBJ1-1,TRBV10-2,TGCGCCAGCAGAGATCTCCGACAGGCGGGAGCTTTCTTT,CASRDLRQAGAFF
-,TRBD1,TRBJ1-6,TRBV25-1,TGTGCCAGTGGTACCTCCGGGACAGGGAATTCACCCCTCCACTTT,CASGTSGTGNSPLHF
-,TRBD1,TRBJ2-7,TRBV5-1,TGCGCCAGCCGGCTGGGACAGGGGTACTCCTACGAGCAGTACTTC,CASRLGQGYSYEQYF
-,-,TRBJ2-3,TRBV11-2,TGTGCCAGCAGCTTCTGGGGGGGCACAACGCAAGATACGCAGTATTTT,CASSFWGGTTQDTQYF
-,TRBD2,TRBJ2-3,TRBV7-2,TGTGCCAGCAGCTTAAAGGTAGCGGGGGGCCCTACAGATACGCAGTATTTT,CASSLKVAGGPTDTQYF
-,TRBD1,TRBJ1-4,TRBV28,TGTGCCAGCAGTTCAGACAGGGGACTTGAAAAACTGTTTTTT,CASSSDRGLEKLFF
-,-,TRBJ2-2,TRBV10-2,TGCGCCAGCAGCCTCAGGGCCGAGGGGGAGCTGTTTTTT,CASSLRAEGELFF
-,-,TRBJ2-3,TRBV6-5,TGTGCCAGCAGTTGGACAGAGGCAGATACGCAGTATTTT,CASSWTEADTQYF
-,-,TRBJ1-2,TRBV14,TGTGCCAGCAGCCATTCAGGACTTAACTATGGCTACACCTTC,CASSHSGLNYGYTF
-,-,TRBJ1-2,TRBV27,TGTGCCAGCAGTTTAAAAGGGGTGGGTGGCTACACCTTC,CASSLKGVGGYTF
-,TRBD1,TRBJ2-7,TRBV24-1,TGTGCTGTGGGATTAGGGGGACAGGGCCTAGACGAGCAGTACTTC,CAVGLGGQGLDEQYF
-,-,TRBJ2-7,TRBV19,TGTGCCAGTAGTACGGCCTCCGGGGTTCGCTACGAGCAGTACTTC,CASSTASGVRYEQYF
-,-,TRBJ2-7,TRBV5-1,TGCGCCAGCAGCGTAGGGACATCCTACGAGCAGTACTTC,CASSVGTSYEQYF
-,TRBD1,TRBJ1-1,TRBV7-8,TGTGCCAGCAGTCGGACCCGGGACAGGGGGAACACTGAAGCTTTCTTT,CASSRTRDRGNTEAFF
-,-,TRBJ1-1,TRBV21-1,TGTGCCAGCACGGACAGTGAAGCTTTCTTT,CASTDSEAFF
-,-,TRBJ1-1,TRBV2,TGTGCCAGCAGCCCAGCTACGACGGGGAACACTGAAGCTTTCTTT,CASSPATTGNTEAFF
-,TRBD1,TRBJ2-1,TRBV7-9,TGTGCCAGCAGCTTCGCTGGACAGGGCGATGAGCAGTTCTTC,CASSFAGQGDEQFF
few,-,TRBJ1-6,TRBV30,TGTGCCTGGAGTGCGGCCGGGACACGAGGAGGTTCACCCCTCCACTTT,CAWSAAGTRGGSPLHF
-,TRBD2,TRBJ2-1,TRBV7-9,TGTGCCAGCAGCCCGTACCCGGGGGGAGGGCAGTTCTTC,CASSPYPGGGQFF
-,-,TRBJ2-7,TRBV5-1,TGCGCCAGCAGCTTGGCGGGTCACGAGCAGTACTTC,CASSLAGHEQYF
-,-,TRBJ2-7,TRBV24-1,TGTGCCACCAGTGATTTTTCAGGAGGGCGACAGAGAAGCTCCTACGAGCAGTACTTC,CATSDFSGGRQRSSYEQYF
-,TRBD2,TRBJ2-1,TRBV5-1,TGCGCCAGCAGCTTCTCCGGGGGGGCAAATGAGCAGTTCTTC,CASSFSGGANEQFF
-,-,TRBJ1-2,TRBV6-5,TGTGCCAGCAGGCAGTATGGCTACACCTTC,CASRQYGYTF
-,TRBD2,TRBJ2-5,TRBV29-1,TGCAGCGCCGCCGGGACTAGCGGGGAACAAGAGACCCAGTACTTC,CSAAGTSGEQETQYF
-,-,TRBJ1-4,TRBV30,TGTGCCTGGAGTCCGCCGGGGGGACTGAATCCAACTAATGAAAAACTGTTTTTT,CAWSPPGGLNPTNEKLFF
many,-,TRBJ1-3,TRBV18,TGTGCCAGCTCCCCGAAACAGGAGAACTCTGGAAACACCATATATTTT,CASSPKQENSGNTIYF
-,TRBD1,TRBJ1-1,TRBV30,TGTGCCTGGAGTGTAGCTAGGACAGGGACCACTGAAGCTTTCTTT,CAWSVARTGTTEAFF
-,TRBD1,TRBJ1-2,TRBV3-1/TRBV3-2,TGTGCCAGCAGCCAGCGCCAGGGACAGAACTATGGCTACACCTTC,CASSQRQGQNYGYTF
-,TRBD2,TRBJ2-3,TRBV4-2,TGTGCCAGCAGCCAAGAGCAGCGGGGGGCAGATACGCAGTATTTT,CASSQEQRGADTQYF
-,-,TRBJ2-4,TRBV10-3,TGTGCCATCGGGGACACCGTAGCCAAAAACATTCAGTACTTC,CAIGDTVAKNIQYF